Listed below are T cell receptor beta chains from one sample, sequenced in a study of CD8 T cells in ankylosing spondylitis. In TCRdb, the 5' RACE reads were re-called with MiXCR into one record per CDR3 protein. This table holds 200,000 or so distinct CDR3 sequences, more than 25% found once. Material for sequencing was blood, either unsorted or a sorted T cell fraction (not recorded which). These receptors all stem from a male donor with ankylosing spondylitis or in good health (not recorded which). The CDR3 runs from the conserved cysteine through the conserved F or W. Each record gives: CDR3 protein, CDR3 DNA, D gene, J gene, clone size, V gene. The D gene is left open where the match is weak. Some rows have no size entry. The others give once, few or many, or a class for an expanded clone.

CSVDTSGYNEQFF	TGCAGCGTTGATACTAGCGGTTACAATGAGCAGTTCTTC	TRBD2	TRBJ2-1	few	TRBV29-1
CASTTLTKTQYF	TGTGCCAGCACCACTTTAACGAAGACCCAGTACTTC	.	TRBJ2-5	many	TRBV5-6
CASSLGAGGLAGGKQETQYF	TGTGCCAGCAGCTTAGGGGCCGGGGGACTAGCGGGAGGAAAACAAGAGACCCAGTACTTC	TRBD2	TRBJ2-5	many	TRBV7-8
CASGPGTGRYEQYF	TGTGCCAGCGGCCCCGGGACAGGGAGGTACGAGCAGTACTTC	TRBD1	TRBJ2-7	once	TRBV5-5
CASSLTSGAYEQYF	TGTGCCAGCAGCCTCACAAGCGGTGCCTACGAGCAGTACTTC	.	TRBJ2-7	many	TRBV6-1
CSAELEYDYEQFF	TGCAGTGCAGAACTAGAATATGACTATGAGCAGTTCTTC	.	TRBJ2-1	few	TRBV20-1
CASSTGQDSLNEQFF	TGTGCCAGCAGTACCGGACAGGATTCCCTCAATGAGCAGTTCTTC	TRBD1	TRBJ2-1	.	TRBV16
CASSLTGDVQETQYF	TGCGCCAGCAGCTTAACGGGGGACGTCCAAGAGACCCAGTACTTC	.	TRBJ2-5	.	TRBV5-1
CASSANTDSGTYEQFF	TGTGCCAGCAGCGCAAATACAGATAGCGGGACCTATGAGCAGTTCTTC	TRBD2	TRBJ2-1	many	TRBV2
CSAPRLAGNEQFF	TGCAGTGCCCCTAGACTAGCGGGAAATGAGCAGTTCTTC	TRBD2	TRBJ2-1	few	TRBV20-1
CASSKTSYEQYF	TGTGCCAGCAGCAAGACTAGTTACGAGCAGTACTTC	.	TRBJ2-7	many	TRBV5-6
CASGLLAGGEQYF	TGTGCCAGCGGCCTCCTAGCGGGAGGTGAGCAGTACTTC	TRBD2	TRBJ2-7	few	TRBV12-3/TRBV12-4
CASSVIHRGHYEQYF	TGTGCCAGCAGTGTAATTCACCGTGGGCACTACGAGCAGTACTTC	.	TRBJ2-7	.	TRBV7-9
CASSLAQGIYGYTF	TGTGCCAGCAGTTTAGCGCAGGGGATCTATGGCTACACCTTC	.	TRBJ1-2	.	TRBV12-3/TRBV12-4
CAISGQAPYGYTF	TGTGCCATCAGTGGGCAGGCGCCCTATGGCTACACCTTC	.	TRBJ1-2	few	TRBV10-3
CATSDTSGRGYTQYF	TGTGCCACCAGTGACACCAGCGGGAGAGGCTATACGCAGTATTTT	TRBD2	TRBJ2-3	.	TRBV24-1
CATSRVGTGTLETQYF	TGTGCCACCAGCAGGGTAGGGACAGGGACCCTGGAGACCCAGTACTTC	TRBD1	TRBJ2-5	many	TRBV15
CSASRTADTQYF	TGCAGTGCTAGTAGGACGGCAGATACGCAGTATTTT	.	TRBJ2-3	.	TRBV20-1
CASSLVLYQETQYF	TGTGCCAGCAGCTTGGTGCTGTACCAAGAGACCCAGTACTTC	.	TRBJ2-5	.	TRBV5-6
CASSPGFANTEAFF	TGTGCCAGCAGCCCAGGGTTCGCAAACACTGAAGCTTTCTTT	.	TRBJ1-1	many	TRBV3-1
CASSRTANTGELFF	TGTGCCAGCAGCCGGACGGCGAACACCGGGGAGCTGTTTTTT	.	TRBJ2-2	many	TRBV7-9
CSVKDFRIQRGGSYGYTF	TGCAGCGTTAAGGACTTTAGGATACAGAGAGGAGGATCCTATGGCTACACCTTC	.	TRBJ1-2	few	TRBV29-1
CAWMESGRYNSPLHF	TGTGCCTGGATGGAGTCGGGACGCTATAATTCACCCCTCCACTTT	.	TRBJ1-6	.	TRBV30
CSVLSGSSYNEQFF	TGCAGCGTCCTGAGCGGTAGCTCCTACAATGAGCAGTTCTTC	.	TRBJ2-1	.	TRBV29-1
CASSLSGRANEQYF	TGTGCCAGCAGCCTGAGCGGGAGGGCCAACGAGCAGTACTTC	TRBD2	TRBJ2-7	many	TRBV7-2
CASILGQHSYEQYF	TGTGCTAGCATCTTAGGACAGCACTCCTACGAGCAGTACTTC	.	TRBJ2-7	many	TRBV7-7
CASSPASGQGELFF	TGTGCCAGCAGCCCAGCGAGTGGGCAGGGGGAGCTGTTTTTT	.	TRBJ2-2	many	TRBV7-2
CSVESSDRANEQFF	TGCAGCGTTGAGTCTAGCGACAGGGCCAATGAGCAGTTCTTC	.	TRBJ2-1	.	TRBV29-1
CASTPTASNYGYTF	TGTGCCAGCACTCCTACAGCATCTAACTATGGCTACACCTTC	.	TRBJ1-2	many	TRBV12-3/TRBV12-4
CSVGWSRGGGETQYF	TGCAGCGTTGGATGGTCGCGCGGAGGCGGGGAGACCCAGTACTTC	.	TRBJ2-5	.	TRBV29-1
CASSQGKDTQYF	TGCGCCAGCAGCCAGGGCAAAGATACGCAGTATTTT	.	TRBJ2-3	many	TRBV5-1